The T cell receptor beta chain described here comes from a study of cytomegalovirus exposure and HLA in healthy donors. Study-level points and caveats: Most CMV-associated TCR beta chains were later found to appear HLA-restricted. It has been reported that TCR beta sequences accurately predicted the HLA-A and HLA-B alleles of most subjects. Immune exposure information comprised only CMV serostatus. In vitro confirmation showed a few CMV-associated chains to be CMV antigen specific.

The PCR made use of 60 Vbeta and 13 Jbeta primers. Repertoires were generated with immunoSEQ multiplex PCR, while TCRdb's copy carries only in-frame clones and drops some. The data contain approximately 160,000 clones, about 77% of them singletons. About this clone itself: Its antigen is undetermined.

The CDR3 extends over 15 amino acids. The germline V gene has CDR1 SEHNR and CDR2 FQNEAQ (reference sequence). The V end was cut by 4 bases, the J end by 4 bases, with 14 bases between. The chain carries TRBV7-9 and TRBJ1-3; D is perhaps TRBD1 (5 bases). The specimen sequenced was PBMCs. This TCR derives from a middle-aged woman in good health and CMV-seropositive. CDR3 loop: CASSSKQGFGNTIYF. The DNA for the CDR3 is TGTGCCAGCAGCTCCAAGCAGGGATTCGGAAACACCATATATTTT.